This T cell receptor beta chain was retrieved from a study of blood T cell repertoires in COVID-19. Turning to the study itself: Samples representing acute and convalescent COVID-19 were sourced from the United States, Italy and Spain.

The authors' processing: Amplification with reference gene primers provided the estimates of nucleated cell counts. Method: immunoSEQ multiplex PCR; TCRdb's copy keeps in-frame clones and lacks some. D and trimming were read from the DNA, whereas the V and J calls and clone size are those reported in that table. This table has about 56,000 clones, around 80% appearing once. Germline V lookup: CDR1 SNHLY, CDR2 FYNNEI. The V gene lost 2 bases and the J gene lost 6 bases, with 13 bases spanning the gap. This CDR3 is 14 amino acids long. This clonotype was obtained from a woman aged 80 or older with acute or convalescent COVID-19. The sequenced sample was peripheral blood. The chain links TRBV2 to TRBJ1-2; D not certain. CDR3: CASSEMTLDDGYTF. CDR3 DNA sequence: TGTGCCAGCAGTGAAATGACCCTAGACGATGGCTACACCTTC.